Presented here are 5 T cell receptor beta chains from one specimen sequenced in a study of regulatory T cells in long-lasting Graves disease. In building TCR beta libraries, iRepertoire HTBI primers were used together with Arm-PCR of CDR3 regions. Via MiXCR, TCRdb re-called the multiplex PCR reads, giving one row per CDR3 protein. The sample carries about 400,000 distinct CDR3 sequences, approximately 15% recorded once. Time point specified: newly diagnosed GD, antithyroid drugs for less than 3 months. RNA isolated from PBMCs was used to make the TCR library. This same sample was also taken into another study, of T cells in Graves' hyperthyroidism and ophthalmopathy.

Specimen: peripheral blood mononuclear cells (PBMCs), collected at new diagnosis, from a patient treated with antithyroid drugs. The source is a woman aged 35 to 49 with Graves disease.

This clonotype has at least ten counts. The chain uses TRBV20-1 and TRBJ2-3, with D possibly being TRBD1 (6 bases). The V gene lost 1 base and the J gene lost 9 bases, with 8 bases spanning the gap. The CDR3 loop spans 11 amino acids. Germline CDR1 reads DFQATT; CDR2 reads SNEGSKA (reference sequence). CDR3 coding DNA: TGCAGTGCTAGAGGGGGGCAGACGCAGTATTTT. Its translation: CSARGGQTQYF.

The table lists this clonotype with many counts. J is TRBJ2-6 and V is TRBV11-3, with a weak D call TRBD2 (5 bases). This CDR3 spans 18 amino acids. Trimming took off 7 bases at V and 1 base at J, with 20 bases between the two ends. Germline V lookup: CDR1 SGHNT, CDR2 YENEEA. The CDR3 DNA sequence: TGTGCCAGCACCTCATTAGCGAGACTTTTGTCTGGGGCCAACGTCCTGACTTTC. Amino acids: CASTSLARLLSGANVLTF.

The table lists this clonotype with many counts. V gene TRBV11-2 combines with J gene TRBJ1-4; D gene uncertain. Germline V gene data show CDR1 as SGHAT and CDR2 as FQNNGV. CDR3 length equals 15 residues. V gave up 5 bases and J gave up 5 bases, with 15 bases separating them. CDR3 coding DNA: TGTGCCAGCAGCCCCGCCTTTCGGCGGAATGAAAAACTGTTTTTT. It specifies CASSPAFRRNEKLFF.

The table lists this clonotype with a few counts. The chain uses TRBV5-1 and TRBJ2-7; 11 bases line up with TRBD2. With 4 bases clipped from V and 2 bases from J, the junction kept 5 bases outside the gene matches. Germline V gene sequence: CDR1 SGHRS, CDR2 YFSETQ. This CDR3 is 15 amino acids long. The CDR3 nucleotides are TGCGCCAGCAGCACAACGACTAGCGGGACCTACGAGCAGTACTTC. Translated, it gives CASSTTTSGTYEQYF.

This clonotype was seen at least ten times. This chain joins TRBV28 and TRBJ1-5; 7 bases agree with TRBD1. Germline V gives CDR1 MDHEN, CDR2 SYDVKM. This CDR3 comprises 16 residues. J was trimmed by 2 bases and V by 3 bases; bases with no gene match: 7. The CDR3 protein is CASSFSRGQGNQPQHF. For the CDR3, the DNA is TGTGCCAGCAGTTTTTCGCGAGGACAGGGCAATCAGCCCCAGCATTTT.